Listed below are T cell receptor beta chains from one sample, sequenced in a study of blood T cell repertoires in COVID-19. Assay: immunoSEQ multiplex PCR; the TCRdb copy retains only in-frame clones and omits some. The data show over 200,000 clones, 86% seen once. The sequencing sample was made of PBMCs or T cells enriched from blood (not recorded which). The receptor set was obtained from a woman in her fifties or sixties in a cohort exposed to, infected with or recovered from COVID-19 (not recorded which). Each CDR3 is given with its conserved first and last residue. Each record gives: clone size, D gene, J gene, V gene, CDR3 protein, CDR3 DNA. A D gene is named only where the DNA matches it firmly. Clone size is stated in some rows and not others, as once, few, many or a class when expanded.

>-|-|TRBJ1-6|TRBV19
CASSILSDRPALHF
TGTGCCAGTAGTATCCTATCTGACAGGCCGGCCCTCCACTTT
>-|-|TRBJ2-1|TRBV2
CASSQAGEQFF
TGTGCCAGCAGCCAGGCTGGGGAGCAGTTCTTC
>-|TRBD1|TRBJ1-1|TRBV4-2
CASSRGTGGTEAFF
TGTGCCAGCAGCAGGGGGACAGGGGGCACTGAAGCTTTCTTT
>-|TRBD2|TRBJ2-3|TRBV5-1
CASSIAGGGTDTQYF
TGCGCCAGCAGCATAGCGGGGGGTGGCACAGATACGCAGTATTTT
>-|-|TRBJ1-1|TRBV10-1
CASSERGFRGNTEAFF
TGCGCCAGCAGTGAGAGAGGGTTTCGTGGGAACACTGAAGCTTTCTTT
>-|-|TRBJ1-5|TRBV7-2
CASSLDWGGNQPQHF
TGTGCCAGCAGCTTAGACTGGGGGGGCAATCAGCCCCAGCATTTT
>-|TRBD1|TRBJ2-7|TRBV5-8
CASSGLGQGLDEQYF
TGTGCCAGCAGCGGCCTGGGACAGGGCTTAGACGAGCAGTACTTC
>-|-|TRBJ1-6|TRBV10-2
CASRNEIRYSPLHF
TGCGCCAGCAGGAACGAAATCAGATACTCACCCCTCCACTTT
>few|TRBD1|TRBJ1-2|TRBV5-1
CASSSGTGGFGYTF
TGCGCCAGCAGCTCCGGGACAGGGGGTTTTGGCTACACCTTC
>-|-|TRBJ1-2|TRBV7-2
CASSLAGTGFAYGYTF
TGTGCCAGCAGCTTAGCGGGAACGGGGTTTGCCTATGGCTACACCTTC
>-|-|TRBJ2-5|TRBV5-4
CASSLGTNQETQYF
TGTGCCAGCAGCTTGGGAACTAACCAAGAGACCCAGTACTTC
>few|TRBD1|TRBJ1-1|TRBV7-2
CASSLKISTGGAEAFF
TGTGCCAGCAGCTTAAAAATTTCGACAGGGGGCGCTGAAGCTTTCTTT
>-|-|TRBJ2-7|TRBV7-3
CASSPPSATGLSSYEQYF
TGTGCCAGCAGCCCCCCCTCCGCGACAGGCTTAAGCTCCTACGAGCAGTACTTC
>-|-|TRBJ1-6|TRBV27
CASSSRLRDIGNSPLHF
TGTGCCAGCAGTTCACGCCTCCGGGACATCGGAAATTCACCCCTCCACTTT
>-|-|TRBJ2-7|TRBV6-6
CASSYSGDYEQYF
TGTGCCAGCAGTTACTCGGGCGACTACGAGCAGTACTTC
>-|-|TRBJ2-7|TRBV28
CASSIPSGQHIHYEQYF
TGTGCCAGCAGTATACCCTCTGGGCAACACATCCACTACGAGCAGTACTTC
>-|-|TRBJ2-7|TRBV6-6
CASTLDLGGYEQYF
TGTGCCAGCACCCTAGACCTGGGGGGCTACGAGCAGTACTTC
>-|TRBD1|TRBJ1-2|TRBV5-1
CASSLTGANYGYTF
TGCGCCAGCAGCTTGACAGGGGCAAACTATGGCTACACCTTC
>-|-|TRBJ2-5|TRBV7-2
CASSPKHGTYRGETQYF
TGTGCCAGCAGCCCTAAACACGGGACTTACAGGGGAGAGACCCAGTACTTC
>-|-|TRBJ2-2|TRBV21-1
CASSKKQAGTLNTGELFF
TGTGCCAGCAGCAAGAAACAGGCCGGGACACTCAACACCGGGGAGCTGTTTTTT
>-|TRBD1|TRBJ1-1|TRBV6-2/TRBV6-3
CASSRDSLNTEAFF
TGTGCCAGCAGCCGGGACAGCTTGAACACTGAAGCTTTCTTT
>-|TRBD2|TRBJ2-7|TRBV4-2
CASSQGVLAGDNYEQYF
TGTGCCAGCAGCCAAGGCGTACTAGCGGGGGATAACTACGAGCAGTACTTC
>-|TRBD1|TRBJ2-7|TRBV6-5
CASKRTGGHEQYF
TGTGCCAGCAAAAGGACAGGGGGCCACGAGCAGTACTTC
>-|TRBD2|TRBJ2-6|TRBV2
CASSEWGGAGANVLTF
TGTGCCAGCAGTGAATGGGGAGGGGCTGGGGCCAACGTCCTGACTTTC
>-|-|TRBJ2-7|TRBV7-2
CASSLYGSGTYEQYF
TGTGCCAGCAGCTTATATGGTAGCGGCACCTACGAGCAGTACTTC
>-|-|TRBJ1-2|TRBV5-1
CASSSSTGDGNYGYTF
TGCGCCAGCAGCTCATCAACAGGAGATGGAAACTATGGCTACACCTTC
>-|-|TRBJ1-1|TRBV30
CAWSVGGLTEAFF
TGTGCCTGGAGTGTTGGGGGGTTAACTGAAGCTTTCTTT
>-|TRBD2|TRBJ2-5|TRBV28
CAGVGGGRRETQYF
TGTGCCGGCGTGGGCGGGGGACGGAGGGAGACCCAGTACTTC
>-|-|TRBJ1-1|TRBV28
CASYESENTEAFF
TGTGCCAGCTACGAGAGTGAGAACACTGAAGCTTTCTTT
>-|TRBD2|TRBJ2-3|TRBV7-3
CASSPGGSGSTDTQYF
TGTGCCAGCAGCCCGGGAGGGAGCGGGAGCACAGATACGCAGTATTTT
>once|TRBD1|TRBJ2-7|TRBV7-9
CASTGWGTEGYEQYF
TGTGCCAGCACTGGGTGGGGGACAGAAGGCTACGAGCAGTACTTC
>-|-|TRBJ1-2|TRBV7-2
CASAFSPAEVGYTF
TGTGCCAGCGCCTTTTCCCCGGCAGAGGTTGGCTACACCTTC
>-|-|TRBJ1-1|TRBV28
CASLEGGDTEAFF
TGTGCCAGCCTGGAAGGGGGGGACACTGAAGCTTTCTTT
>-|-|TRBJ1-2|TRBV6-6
CASTRTALNVHGYTF
TGTGCCAGCACCAGGACAGCTTTGAATGTACATGGCTACACCTTC
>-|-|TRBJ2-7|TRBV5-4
CASSLQGLDYEQYF
TGTGCCAGCAGCCTACAGGGCCTCGACTACGAGCAGTACTTC
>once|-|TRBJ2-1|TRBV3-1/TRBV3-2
CASSQDVSGFDNEQFF
TGTGCCAGCAGCCAAGATGTCTCAGGGTTCGACAATGAGCAGTTCTTC
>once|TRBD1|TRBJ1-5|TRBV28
CASRPTGESNQPQHF
TGTGCCAGCAGGCCGACAGGGGAGAGCAATCAGCCCCAGCATTTT
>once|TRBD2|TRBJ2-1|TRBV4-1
CASSQAYGLAGGPSSYNEQFF
TGCGCCAGCAGCCAGGCATATGGACTAGCGGGGGGACCTAGCTCCTACAATGAGCAGTTCTTC
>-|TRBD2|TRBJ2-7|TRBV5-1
CASSIRSGGANEQYF
TGCGCCAGCAGCATACGAAGCGGGGGGGCTAACGAGCAGTACTTC
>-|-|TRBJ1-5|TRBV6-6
CASSADSQQPQHF
TGTGCCAGCAGTGCGGACAGTCAGCAGCCCCAGCATTTT